This TCR beta chain was obtained from a study of early T cells in non-severe SARS-CoV-2 infection. This clonotype was recorded a few times. TCRdb fed the 5' RACE reads into MiXCR, producing one record per CDR3 protein. The sample contains 65,000 to 75,000 distinct CDR3 sequences, about 9.9% of which appear only once. CDR3 length equals 14 residues. Deletions cut 1 base from V and 3 bases from J, with 10 bases between. CDR1 is SEHNR and CDR2 is FQNEAQ in the germline V gene (reference sequence). The sequencing sample was made of whole blood. The gene calls are TRBV7-9 and TRBJ2-7, with a weak D call TRBD1 (6 bases). The sequence came from an adult who was a healthcare worker with PCR-confirmed SARS-CoV-2 infection or an uninfected control (not recorded which). The DNA for the CDR3 is TGTGCCAGCAGCTTAGGGGGGACATTCTACGAGCAGTACTTC. As protein: CASSLGGTFYEQYF.